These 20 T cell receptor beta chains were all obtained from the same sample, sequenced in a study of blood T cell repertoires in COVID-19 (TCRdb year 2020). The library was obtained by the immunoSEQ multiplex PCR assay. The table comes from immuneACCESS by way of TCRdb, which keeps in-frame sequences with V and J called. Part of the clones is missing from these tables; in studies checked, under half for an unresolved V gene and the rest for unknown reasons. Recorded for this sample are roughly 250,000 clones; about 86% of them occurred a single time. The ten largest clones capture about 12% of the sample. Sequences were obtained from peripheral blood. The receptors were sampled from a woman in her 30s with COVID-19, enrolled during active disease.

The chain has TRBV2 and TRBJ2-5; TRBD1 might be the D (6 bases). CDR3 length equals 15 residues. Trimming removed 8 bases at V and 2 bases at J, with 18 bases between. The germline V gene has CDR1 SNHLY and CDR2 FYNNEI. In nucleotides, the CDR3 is TGTGCCAGCGGTTCTGACGAAGGGGGACAAGAGACCCAGTACTTC. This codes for CASGSDEGGQETQYF.

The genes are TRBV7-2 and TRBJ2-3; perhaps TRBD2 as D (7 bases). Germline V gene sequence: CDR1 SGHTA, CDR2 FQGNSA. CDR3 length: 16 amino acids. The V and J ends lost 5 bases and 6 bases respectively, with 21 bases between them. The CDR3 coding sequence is TGTGCCAGCAGCCCTATTCGAGGGGGGGGCCTCGATACGCAGTATTTT. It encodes CASSPIRGGGLDTQYF. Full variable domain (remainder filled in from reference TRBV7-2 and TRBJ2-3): GAGVSQSPSNKVTEKGKDVELRCDPISGHTALYWYRQSLGQGLEFLIYFQGNSAPDKSGLPSDRFSAERTGGSVSTLTIQRTQQEDSAVYLCASSPIRGGGLDTQYFGPGTRLTVL.

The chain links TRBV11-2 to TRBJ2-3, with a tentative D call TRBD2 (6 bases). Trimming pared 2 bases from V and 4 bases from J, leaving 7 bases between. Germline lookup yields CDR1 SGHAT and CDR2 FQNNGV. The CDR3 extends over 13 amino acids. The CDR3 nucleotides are TGTGCCAGCAGCTTACCGGGGGCAGATACGCAGTATTTT. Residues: CASSLPGADTQYF.

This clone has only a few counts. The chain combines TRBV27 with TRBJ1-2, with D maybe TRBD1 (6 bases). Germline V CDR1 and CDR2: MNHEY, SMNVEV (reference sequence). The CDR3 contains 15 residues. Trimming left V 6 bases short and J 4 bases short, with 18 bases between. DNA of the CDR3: TGTGCCAGCAGAACACGGGACACTAGGGGCTATGGCTACACCTTC. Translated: CASRTRDTRGYGYTF.

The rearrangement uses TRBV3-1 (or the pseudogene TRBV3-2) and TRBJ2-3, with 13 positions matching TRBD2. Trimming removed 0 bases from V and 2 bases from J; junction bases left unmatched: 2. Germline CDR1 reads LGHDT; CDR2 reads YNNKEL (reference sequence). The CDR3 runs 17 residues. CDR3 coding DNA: TGTGCCAGCAGCCAAGATGGACTAGCGGGGGTCACAGATACGCAGTATTTT. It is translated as CASSQDGLAGVTDTQYF.

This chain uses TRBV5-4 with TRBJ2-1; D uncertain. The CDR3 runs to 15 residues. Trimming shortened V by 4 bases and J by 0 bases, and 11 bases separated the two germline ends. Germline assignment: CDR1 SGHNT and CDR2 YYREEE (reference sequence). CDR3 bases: TGTGCCAGCAGCCTATCCCGAGGCTCCTACAATGAGCAGTTCTTC. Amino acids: CASSLSRGSYNEQFF. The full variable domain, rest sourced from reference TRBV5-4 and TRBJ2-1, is ETGVTQSPTHLIKTRGQQVTLRCSSQSGHNTVSWYQQALGQGPQFIFQYYREEENGRGNFPPRFSGLQFPNYSSELNVNALELDDSALYLCASSLSRGSYNEQFFGPGTRLTVL.

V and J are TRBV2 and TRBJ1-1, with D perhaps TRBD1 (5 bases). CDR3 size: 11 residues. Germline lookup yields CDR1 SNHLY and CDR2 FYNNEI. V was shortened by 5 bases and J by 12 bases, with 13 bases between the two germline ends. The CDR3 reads CASSPQTAPFF. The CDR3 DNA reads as TGTGCCAGCAGTCCACAGACAGCACCTTTCTTT.

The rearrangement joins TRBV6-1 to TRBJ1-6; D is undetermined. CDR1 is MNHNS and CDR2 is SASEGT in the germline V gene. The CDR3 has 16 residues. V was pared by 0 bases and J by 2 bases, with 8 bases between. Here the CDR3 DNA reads TGTGCCAGCAGTGAAGCGCTACAGCCCTATAATTCACCCCTCCACTTT. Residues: CASSEALQPYNSPLHF.

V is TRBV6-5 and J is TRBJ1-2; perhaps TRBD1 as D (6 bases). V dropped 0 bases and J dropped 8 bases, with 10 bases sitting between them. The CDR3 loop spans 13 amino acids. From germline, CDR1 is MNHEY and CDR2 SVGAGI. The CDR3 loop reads CASSYSTGRGYTF. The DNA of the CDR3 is TGTGCCAGCAGTTACTCTACAGGGAGAGGCTACACCTTC.

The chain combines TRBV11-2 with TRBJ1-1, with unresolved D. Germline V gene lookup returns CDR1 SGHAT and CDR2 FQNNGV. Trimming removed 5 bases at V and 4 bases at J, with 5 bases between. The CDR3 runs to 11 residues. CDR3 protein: CASSPITEAFF. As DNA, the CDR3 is TGTGCCAGCAGCCCAATCACTGAAGCTTTCTTT. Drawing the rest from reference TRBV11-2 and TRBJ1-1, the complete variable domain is EAGVAQSPRYKIIEKRQSVAFWCNPISGHATLYWYQQILGQGPKLLIQFQNNGVVDDSQLPKDRFSAERLKGVDSTLKIQPAKLEDSAVYLCASSPITEAFFGQGTRLTVV.

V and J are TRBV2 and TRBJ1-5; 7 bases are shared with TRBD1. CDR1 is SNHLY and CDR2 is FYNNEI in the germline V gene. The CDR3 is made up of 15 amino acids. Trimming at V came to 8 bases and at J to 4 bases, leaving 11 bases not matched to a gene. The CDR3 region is CASSKDRPPNQPQHF. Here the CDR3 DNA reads TGTGCCAGCTCTAAGGACAGGCCCCCGAATCAGCCCCAGCATTTT.

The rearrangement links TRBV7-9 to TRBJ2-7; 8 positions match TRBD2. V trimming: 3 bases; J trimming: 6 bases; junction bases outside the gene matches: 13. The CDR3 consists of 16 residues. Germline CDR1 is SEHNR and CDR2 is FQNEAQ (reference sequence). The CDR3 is CASSFQPGLGFLEQYF. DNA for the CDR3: TGTGCCAGCAGCTTCCAACCGGGACTAGGGTTCCTCGAGCAGTACTTC.

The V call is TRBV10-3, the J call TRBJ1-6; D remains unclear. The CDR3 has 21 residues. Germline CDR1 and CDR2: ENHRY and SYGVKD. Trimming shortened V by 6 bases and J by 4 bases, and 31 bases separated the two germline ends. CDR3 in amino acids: CAISQAPEEATRKLYNSPLHF. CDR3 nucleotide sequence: TGTGCCATCAGCCAGGCTCCTGAGGAGGCGACCCGTAAACTTTATAATTCACCCCTCCACTTT.

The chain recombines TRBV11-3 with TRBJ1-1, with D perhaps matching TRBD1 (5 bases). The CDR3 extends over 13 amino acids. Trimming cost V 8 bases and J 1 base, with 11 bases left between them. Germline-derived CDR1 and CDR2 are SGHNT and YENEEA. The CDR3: CASPGNRNTEAFF. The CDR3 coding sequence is TGTGCCAGCCCAGGGAATAGGAACACTGAAGCTTTCTTT.

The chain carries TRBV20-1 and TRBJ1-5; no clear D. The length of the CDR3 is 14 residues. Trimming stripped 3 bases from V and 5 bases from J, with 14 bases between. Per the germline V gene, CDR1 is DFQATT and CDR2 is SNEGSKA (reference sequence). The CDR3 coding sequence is TGCAGTGCTAGTTCAAGGCTGGCGGATCAGCCCCAGCATTTT. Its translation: CSASSRLADQPQHF.

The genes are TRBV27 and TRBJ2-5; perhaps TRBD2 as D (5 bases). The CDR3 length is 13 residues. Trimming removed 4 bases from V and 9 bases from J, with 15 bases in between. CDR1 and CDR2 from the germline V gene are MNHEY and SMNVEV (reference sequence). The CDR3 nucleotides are TGTGCCAGCAGTTCCAGGACCCAGGAGGCCCAGTACTTC. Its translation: CASSSRTQEAQYF.

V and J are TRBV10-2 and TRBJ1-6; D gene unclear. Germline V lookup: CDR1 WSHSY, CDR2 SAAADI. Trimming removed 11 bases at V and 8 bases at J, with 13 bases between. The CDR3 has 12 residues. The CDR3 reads CAGGVADSPLHF. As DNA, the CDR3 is TGCGCCGGCGGGGTAGCGGATTCACCCCTCCACTTT.

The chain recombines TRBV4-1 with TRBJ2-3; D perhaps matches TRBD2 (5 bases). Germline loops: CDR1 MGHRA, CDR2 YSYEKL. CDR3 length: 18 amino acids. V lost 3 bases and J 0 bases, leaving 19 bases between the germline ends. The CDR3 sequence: CASSQLSPGDYSTDTQYF. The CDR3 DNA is TGCGCCAGCAGCCAGCTCTCTCCGGGCGACTATAGCACAGATACGCAGTATTTT.

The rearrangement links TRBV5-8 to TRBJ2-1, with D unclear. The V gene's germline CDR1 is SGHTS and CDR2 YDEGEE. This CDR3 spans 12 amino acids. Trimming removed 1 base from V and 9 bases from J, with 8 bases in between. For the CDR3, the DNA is TGTGCCAGCAGCTTGAGGCAGGCTGAGCAGTTCTTC. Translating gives CASSLRQAEQFF.

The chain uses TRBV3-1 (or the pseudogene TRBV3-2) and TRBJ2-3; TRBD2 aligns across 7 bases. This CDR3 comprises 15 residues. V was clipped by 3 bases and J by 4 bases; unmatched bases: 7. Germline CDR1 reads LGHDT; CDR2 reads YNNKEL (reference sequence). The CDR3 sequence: CASSQGGSLADTQYF. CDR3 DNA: TGTGCCAGCAGCCAGGGGGGGAGTTTGGCAGATACGCAGTATTTT.